This T cell receptor beta chain was found in a study of control samples from healthy donors and cancer patients. Trimming took 0 bases from V and 1 from J, leaving 4 bases between them. Germline-derived CDR1 and CDR2 are SGHRS and YFSETQ. This CDR3 contains 14 residues. In the case of this clone: Other DNA sequences within the sample encode an identical CDR3.

Profiling relied on immunoSEQ multiplex PCR, and the TCRdb table lists in-frame clones only, not all of them. The sample has about 120,000 clones; around 90% are singletons. The J gene is TRBJ2-2, the V gene TRBV5-1, with unresolved D. The origin of this receptor is a man aged 35 to 55 in good health. The sample taken for sequencing was blood. The CDR3 protein is CASSLVRNTGELFF. DNA of the CDR3: TGCGCCAGCAGCTTGGTCAGGAACACCGGGGAGCTGTTTTTT.